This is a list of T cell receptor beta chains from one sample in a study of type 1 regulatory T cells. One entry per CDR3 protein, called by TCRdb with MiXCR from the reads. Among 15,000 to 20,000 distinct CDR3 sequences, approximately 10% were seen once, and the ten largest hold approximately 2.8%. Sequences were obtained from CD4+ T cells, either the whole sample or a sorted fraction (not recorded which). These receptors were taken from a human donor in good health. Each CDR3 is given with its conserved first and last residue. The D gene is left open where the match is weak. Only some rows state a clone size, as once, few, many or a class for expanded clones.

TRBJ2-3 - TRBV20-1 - CSARRADTQYF TGCAGTGCTAGGCGGGCAGATACGCAGTATTTT
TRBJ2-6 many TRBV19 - CASSHGANVLTF TGTGCCAGTAGTCACGGGGCCAACGTCCTGACTTTC
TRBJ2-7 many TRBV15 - CATKGASGSSYEQYF TGTGCCACCAAGGGGGCTAGCGGAAGCTCCTACGAGCAGTACTTC
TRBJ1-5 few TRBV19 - CASIPIGGRSNQPQHF TGTGCCAGTATACCCATCGGAGGGCGAAGCAATCAGCCCCAGCATTTT
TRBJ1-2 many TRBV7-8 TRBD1 CASSLVEGASGYTF TGTGCCAGCAGCTTAGTGGAGGGGGCGTCGGGCTACACCTTC
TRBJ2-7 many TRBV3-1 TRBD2 CASSFLAGALRYEQYF TGTGCCAGCAGCTTTTTAGCGGGAGCGCTCAGGTACGAGCAGTACTTC
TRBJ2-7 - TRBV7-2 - CASSMQLNEQYF TGTGCCAGCAGCATGCAACTAAACGAGCAGTACTTC
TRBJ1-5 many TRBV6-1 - CASSVSGDQPQHF TGTGCCAGCAGTGTGTCAGGGGATCAGCCCCAGCATTTT
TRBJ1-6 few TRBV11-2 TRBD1 CASSFVPGQGARSPLHF TGTGCCAGCAGCTTCGTCCCGGGACAGGGGGCCAGGTCACCCCTCCACTTT
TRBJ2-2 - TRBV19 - CASSIVGDPTGELFF TGTGCCAGTAGTATAGTAGGGGACCCAACCGGGGAGCTGTTTTTT
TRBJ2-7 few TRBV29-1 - CSAQIGGEVSEQYF TGCAGCGCCCAGATTGGAGGGGAAGTTAGCGAGCAGTACTTC
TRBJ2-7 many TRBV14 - CASSQGDGEVLYEQYF TGTGCCAGCAGCCAAGGAGACGGGGAGGTGCTGTACGAGCAGTACTTC
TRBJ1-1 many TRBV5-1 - CASSLGTGINTEAFF TGCGCCAGCAGCTTGGGTACAGGGATCAACACTGAAGCTTTCTTT
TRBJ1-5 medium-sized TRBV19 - CASTPRDRYQPQHF TGTGCCAGTACCCCCCGGGATCGTTATCAGCCCCAGCATTTT
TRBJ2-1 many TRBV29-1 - CSPRVGADEQFF TGCAGCCCCCGGGTGGGGGCGGATGAGCAGTTCTTC
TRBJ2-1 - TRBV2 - CASSPPVGDEQFF TGTGCCAGCAGTCCGCCGGTGGGAGATGAGCAGTTCTTC
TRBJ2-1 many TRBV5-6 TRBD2 CASSPLRGQRGEQFF TGTGCCAGCAGCCCCCTACGAGGCCAGCGGGGTGAGCAGTTCTTC
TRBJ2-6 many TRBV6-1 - CASVPGHASSGANVLTF TGTGCCAGCGTCCCGGGACATGCTAGCTCTGGGGCCAACGTCCTGACTTTC
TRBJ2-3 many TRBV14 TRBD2 CASSRAGVGDTQYF TGTGCCAGCAGCCGGGCGGGAGTGGGAGATACGCAGTATTTT
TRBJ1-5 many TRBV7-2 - CASSLARWQPQHF TGTGCCAGCAGCTTAGCGCGCTGGCAGCCCCAGCATTTT
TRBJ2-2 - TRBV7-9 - CASSLSSGPGELFF TGTGCCAGCAGCTTATCCTCAGGGCCCGGGGAGCTGTTTTTT
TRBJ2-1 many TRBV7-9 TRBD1 CASSYSGQGGSNEQFF TGTGCCAGCAGCTATTCGGGACAGGGGGGATCAAATGAGCAGTTCTTC
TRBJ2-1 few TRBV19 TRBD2 CASSMRLAGDRSYNEQFF TGTGCCAGTAGTATGCGACTAGCGGGAGATCGCTCCTACAATGAGCAGTTCTTC
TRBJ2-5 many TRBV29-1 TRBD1 CSVGHGTGGQTQYF TGCAGCGTTGGCCACGGGACAGGGGGACAGACCCAGTACTTC
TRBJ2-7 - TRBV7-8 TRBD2 CASSLGAGGPFEQYF TGTGCCAGCAGCTTAGGTGCGGGAGGGCCCTTCGAGCAGTACTTC
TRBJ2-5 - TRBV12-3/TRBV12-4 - CASRKTRSGWGGETQYF TGTGCCAGCAGGAAAACACGAAGCGGGTGGGGAGGAGAGACCCAGTACTTC
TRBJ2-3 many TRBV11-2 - CASRGGQASTDTQYF TGTGCCAGCCGGGGCGGTCAGGCTAGCACAGATACGCAGTATTTT
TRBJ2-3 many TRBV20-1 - CSAPPGTERDTQYF TGCAGTGCACCCCCTGGCACTGAACGAGATACGCAGTATTTT
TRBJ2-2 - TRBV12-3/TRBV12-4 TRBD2 CASRPTSGTHGELFF TGTGCCAGCCGACCGACTAGCGGGACTCACGGGGAGCTGTTTTTT
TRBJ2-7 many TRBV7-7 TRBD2 CASSLGREYEQYF TGTGCTAGCAGCTTAGGGCGGGAGTACGAGCAGTACTTC
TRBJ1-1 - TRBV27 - CASSLLQPRGTEAFF TGTGCCAGCAGTTTGTTACAGCCCCGAGGCACTGAAGCTTTCTTT
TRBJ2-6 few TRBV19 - CASSTGISGANVLTF TGTGCCAGTAGTACAGGGATTTCTGGGGCCAACGTCCTGACTTTC
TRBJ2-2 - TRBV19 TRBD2 CASTLAGVSTGELFF TGTGCCAGTACTCTAGCGGGAGTTTCGACCGGGGAGCTGTTTTTT
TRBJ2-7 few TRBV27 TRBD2 CASSPLGTSGTYEQYF TGTGCCAGCAGTCCCCTTGGGACTAGCGGGACCTACGAGCAGTACTTC
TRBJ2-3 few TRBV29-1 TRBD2 CSVPLTGTSDADTQYF TGCAGCGTTCCCCTAACCGGGACTAGTGATGCAGATACGCAGTATTTT
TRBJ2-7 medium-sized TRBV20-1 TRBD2 CSATAGTYEQYF TGCAGTGCCACAGCGGGGACCTACGAGCAGTACTTC
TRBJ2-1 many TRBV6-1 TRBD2 CASSPGLLKNEQFF TGTGCCAGCAGCCCGGGACTACTTAAAAATGAGCAGTTCTTC
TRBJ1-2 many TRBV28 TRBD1 CASSETTGPLGYGYTF TGTGCCAGCAGTGAAACGACAGGGCCTTTAGGCTATGGCTACACCTTC
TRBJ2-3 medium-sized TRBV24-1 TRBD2 CATSDASGRAGDTQYF TGTGCCACCAGTGACGCTAGCGGGAGGGCCGGCGATACGCAGTATTTT
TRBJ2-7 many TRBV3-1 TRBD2 CASSQSREGEQYF TGTGCCAGCAGCCAATCGCGGGAGGGCGAGCAGTACTTC
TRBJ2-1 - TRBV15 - CATRKTQGPSNNEQFF TGTGCCACCCGAAAGACACAGGGCCCCTCGAACAATGAGCAGTTCTTC
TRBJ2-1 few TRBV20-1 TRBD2 CSALLAGGPREQFF TGCAGTGCTCTACTAGCGGGAGGGCCGCGTGAGCAGTTCTTC
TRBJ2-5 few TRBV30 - CAWSVKGQREYF TGTGCCTGGAGTGTAAAAGGGCAGCGTGAGTACTTC
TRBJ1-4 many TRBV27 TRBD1 CASSNRGTANEKLFF TGTGCCAGCAGTAACAGGGGAACAGCTAATGAAAAACTGTTTTTT
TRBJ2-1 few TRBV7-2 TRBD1 CASTLDRGQVEQFF TGTGCCAGCACCCTGGACAGGGGGCAAGTTGAGCAGTTCTTC
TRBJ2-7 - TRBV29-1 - CSATLRSSYEQYF TGCAGCGCCACCCTCCGTAGCTCCTACGAGCAGTACTTC
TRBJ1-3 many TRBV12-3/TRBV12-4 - CASKPGSGNTIYF TGTGCCAGCAAGCCGGGTTCTGGAAACACCATATATTTT
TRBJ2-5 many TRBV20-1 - CSARKNPQETQYF TGCAGTGCTAGAAAGAACCCGCAAGAGACCCAGTACTTC
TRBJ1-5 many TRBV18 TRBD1 CASSVGTGSIQPQHF TGTGCCAGCTCAGTCGGGACAGGGAGTATTCAGCCCCAGCATTTT
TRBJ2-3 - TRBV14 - CASRQEMGIKWTDTQYF TGTGCCAGCAGGCAAGAAATGGGCATAAAGTGGACAGATACGCAGTATTTT
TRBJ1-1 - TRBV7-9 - CASSAPLAGAEAFF TGTGCCAGCAGCGCACCCCTAGCCGGCGCTGAAGCTTTCTTT
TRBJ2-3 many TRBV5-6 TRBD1 CASSFPGQGGLF TGTGCCAGCAGCTTTCCGGGACAGGGGGGCTTATTT
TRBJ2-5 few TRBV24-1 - CATSDTVLEETQYF TGTGCCACCAGTGATACCGTACTAGAGGAGACCCAGTACTTC
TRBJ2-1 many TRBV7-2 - CASGRRGNEQFF TGTGCCAGCGGTCGAAGGGGGAATGAGCAGTTCTTC
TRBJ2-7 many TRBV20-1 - CSAGLIYEQYF TGCAGTGCGGGCTTGATTTACGAGCAGTACTTC
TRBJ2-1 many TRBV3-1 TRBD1 CASSPGTAIRSGVF TGTGCCAGCAGCCCCGGGACAGCCATCCGCTCCGGGGTCTTC
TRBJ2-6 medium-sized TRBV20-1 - CSARRVSGANVLTF TGCAGTGCTAGACGGGTCTCTGGGGCCAACGTCCTGACTTTC
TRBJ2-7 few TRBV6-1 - CASHRQAFDSYEQYF TGTGCCAGCCATCGGCAGGCGTTCGACTCCTACGAGCAGTACTTC
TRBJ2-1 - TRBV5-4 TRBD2 CASSLGTSGIYEQFF TGTGCCAGCAGCCTCGGGACTAGTGGTATCTATGAGCAGTTCTTC